This T cell receptor beta chain was identified during a study of OX40 agonist ivuxolimab in advanced cancers. V lost 6 bases to trimming and J lost 7 bases, with 7 bases between them. The CDR3 sequence is 12 residues long. Per germline, CDR1 MNHEY and CDR2 SVGAGI. Repertoires were generated with immunoSEQ multiplex PCR, while TCRdb's copy carries only in-frame clones and drops some. The sample comprises 80,000 or so clones, 86% of which are singletons, and roughly 8% rests with the top ten. This TCR was sampled from an adult with an advanced solid tumor such as melanoma, head and neck, liver or kidney cancer. The sample in question was CD4+ or CD8+ T cells sorted from blood, obtained in a trial of the OX40 agonist ivuxolimab. This chain links TRBV6-5 with TRBJ1-6; D unclear. The CDR3: CASRYGNSPLHF. The DNA of the CDR3 is TGTGCCAGCAGATACGGAAATTCACCCCTCCACTTT.